Listed below are T cell receptor beta chains from one sample, sequenced in a study of blood T cell repertoires in COVID-19. TCRdb's copy holds only in-frame clones and misses some; the assay was immunoSEQ multiplex PCR. The data show more than 85,000 clones, under 85% seen once. Specimen: peripheral blood. These receptor sequences come from a human donor in a cohort sampled during active COVID-19. The CDR3 runs from the conserved cysteine through the conserved F or W. The D gene is left open where the match is weak. A clone size is listed for some rows: how often the clone was seen (once, few, many), or a class if it is expanded.

j_call	clone_size	d_call	v_call	cdr3_length	cdr3_aa	cdr3_nt
TRBJ2-7	.	TRBD1	TRBV6-5	15	CASSSRTGGTYEQYF	TGTGCCAGCAGTTCCCGGACAGGGGGAACCTACGAGCAGTACTTC
TRBJ2-3	.	TRBD2	TRBV3-1/TRBV3-2	13	CASSRDYTDTQYF	TGTGCCAGCAGCCGGGACTACACAGATACGCAGTATTTT
TRBJ2-5	once	TRBD2	TRBV7-6	16	CASSLGVAGGQETQYF	TGTGCCAGCAGCTTAGGAGTAGCGGGGGGCCAAGAGACCCAGTACTTC
TRBJ1-2	.	TRBD1	TRBV4-3	15	CASSQVTGRPSGYTF	TGCGCCAGCAGCCAAGTGACAGGGAGACCGTCAGGCTACACCTTC
TRBJ1-5	.	.	TRBV12-5	16	CASGGGGKPSNQPQHF	TGTGCTAGTGGGGGCGGAGGGAAACCTAGCAATCAGCCCCAGCATTTT
TRBJ1-1	.	.	TRBV9	14	CASSEDRMNTEAFF	TGTGCCAGCAGCGAAGACAGGATGAACACTGAAGCTTTCTTT
TRBJ1-4	.	.	TRBV10-3	13	CATEDSSNEKLFF	TGTGCCACCGAGGACAGTTCTAATGAAAAACTGTTTTTT
TRBJ1-4	.	.	TRBV15	14	CATSRGTRNEKLFF	TGTGCCACCAGCAGAGGGACAAGGAATGAAAAACTGTTTTTT
TRBJ2-3	.	TRBD2	TRBV4-3	18	CASSQGFFSGRLPDTQYF	TGCGCCAGCAGCCAAGGGTTCTTTAGCGGGCGCCTCCCAGATACGCAGTATTTT
TRBJ2-7	.	TRBD2	TRBV5-1	16	CASSLRLAGGAYEQYF	TGCGCCAGCAGCCTTAGACTAGCGGGGGGTGCCTACGAGCAGTACTTC
TRBJ1-2	.	.	TRBV7-9	12	CASSSIQGGYTF	TGTGCCAGCAGCTCAATCCAGGGCGGCTACACCTTC
TRBJ2-7	once	TRBD1	TRBV28	15	CASSMDRELVGEQYF	TGTGCCAGCAGTATGGACAGGGAACTAGTCGGGGAGCAGTACTTC
TRBJ1-3	few	.	TRBV28	15	CASSDSTVAGNTIYF	TGTGCCAGCAGCGATTCGACAGTAGCTGGAAACACCATATATTTT
TRBJ1-2	.	.	TRBV27	14	CASSLSGPNYGYTF	TGTGCCAGCAGTTTATCGGGGCCCAACTATGGCTACACCTTC
TRBJ2-1	.	TRBD2	TRBV14	17	CASSQDFRDYSSNEQFF	TGTGCCAGCAGCCAAGATTTTAGGGACTATTCATCCAATGAGCAGTTCTTC
TRBJ2-7	.	.	TRBV4-1	15	CASTPSFPRSEEQYF	TGCGCCAGCACCCCCTCTTTCCCTAGGTCGGAAGAGCAGTACTTC
TRBJ2-5	.	TRBD2	TRBV29-1	14	CSGGPGGAGETQYF	TGCAGCGGGGGACCCGGGGGGGCCGGGGAGACCCAGTACTTC
TRBJ2-2	.	.	TRBV9	14	CASSVARSTGELFF	TGTGCCAGCAGCGTAGCGAGGAGCACCGGGGAGTTGTTTTTT
TRBJ2-3	.	.	TRBV6-5	13	CASRTDFTDTQYF	TGTGCCAGCAGGACAGATTTCACAGATACGCAGTATTTT
TRBJ1-2	.	.	TRBV7-9	17	CASSVSGARQINYGYTF	TGTGCCAGCAGCGTTAGCGGGGCCCGACAGATTAACTATGGCTACACCTTC
TRBJ2-2	.	TRBD2	TRBV7-8	18	CASSLRTSGSTQTGELFF	TGTGCCAGCAGCCTAAGGACTAGCGGGAGTACGCAAACCGGGGAGCTGTTTTTT
TRBJ1-1	.	.	TRBV11-1	11	CASKVRGEAFF	TGTGCCAGTAAAGTCCGGGGTGAAGCTTTCTTT
TRBJ2-3	.	.	TRBV7-7	17	CAREILVPHNNTDTQYF	TGTGCCAGAGAAATACTAGTCCCCCACAATAACACAGATACGCAGTATTTT
TRBJ2-7	few	.	TRBV15	13	CATSRVGGAPRYF	TGTGCCACCAGCAGAGTCGGAGGGGCGCCTCGGTACTTC
TRBJ1-1	.	.	TRBV6-2/TRBV6-3	15	CASSRSGQTNTEAFF	TGTGCCAGCAGTCGCAGCGGACAGACTAACACTGAAGCTTTCTTT